The source of this T cell receptor (beta chain) is a study of T cell repertoires in cytomegalovirus infection. TCRdb used MiXCR to reprocess the reads, holding one entry per CDR3 protein. Of roughly 720,000 distinct CDR3 sequences in the sample, about 40% were seen once. The CDR3 sequence is 15 residues long. Per germline, CDR1 SGHRS and CDR2 YFSETQ. The V and J ends lost 0 bases and 4 bases respectively, with 13 bases between them. The sequence was collected from a human donor in good health (CMV status not recorded). Some clones in this sample may be carry-over from other donors' samples. Sequencing input: PBMCs. This sequence joins TRBV5-1 and TRBJ1-2; TRBD1 might be the D (5 bases). The CDR3 protein is CASSLAPGVTYGYTF. CDR3 coding DNA: TGCGCCAGCAGCTTGGCCCCGGGGGTGACCTATGGCTACACCTTC.